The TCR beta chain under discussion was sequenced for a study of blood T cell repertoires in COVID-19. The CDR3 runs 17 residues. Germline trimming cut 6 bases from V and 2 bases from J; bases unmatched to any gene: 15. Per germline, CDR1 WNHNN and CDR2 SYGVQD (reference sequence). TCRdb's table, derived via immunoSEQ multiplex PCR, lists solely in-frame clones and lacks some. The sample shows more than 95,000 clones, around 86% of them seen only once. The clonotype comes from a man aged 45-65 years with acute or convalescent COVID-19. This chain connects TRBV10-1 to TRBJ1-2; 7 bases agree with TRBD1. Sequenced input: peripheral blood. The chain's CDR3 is CASREGNPDRVNYGYTF. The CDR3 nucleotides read TGCGCCAGCAGGGAAGGAAATCCCGACAGGGTAAACTATGGCTACACCTTC.